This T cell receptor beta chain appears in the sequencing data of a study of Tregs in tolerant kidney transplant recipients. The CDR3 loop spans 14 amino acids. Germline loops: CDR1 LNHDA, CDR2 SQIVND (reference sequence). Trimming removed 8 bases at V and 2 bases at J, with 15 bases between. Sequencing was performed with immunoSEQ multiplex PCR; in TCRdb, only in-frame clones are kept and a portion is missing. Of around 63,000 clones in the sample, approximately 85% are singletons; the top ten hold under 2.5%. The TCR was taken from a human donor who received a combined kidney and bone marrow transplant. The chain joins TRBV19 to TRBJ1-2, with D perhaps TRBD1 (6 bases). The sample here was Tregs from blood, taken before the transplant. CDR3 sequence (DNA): TGTGCCAGTGGAGAGACAGGCCTAAACTATGGCTACACCTTC. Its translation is CASGETGLNYGYTF.